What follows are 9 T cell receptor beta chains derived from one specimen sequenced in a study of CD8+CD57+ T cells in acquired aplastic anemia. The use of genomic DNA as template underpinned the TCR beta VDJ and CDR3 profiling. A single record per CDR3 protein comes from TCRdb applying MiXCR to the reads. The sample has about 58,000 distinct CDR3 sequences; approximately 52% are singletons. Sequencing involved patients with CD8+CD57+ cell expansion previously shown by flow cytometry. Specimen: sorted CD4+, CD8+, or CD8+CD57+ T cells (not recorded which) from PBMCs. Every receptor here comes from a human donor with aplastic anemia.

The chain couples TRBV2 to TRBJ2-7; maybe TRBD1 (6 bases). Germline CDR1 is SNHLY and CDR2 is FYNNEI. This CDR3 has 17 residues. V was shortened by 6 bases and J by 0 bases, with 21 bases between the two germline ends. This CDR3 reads CASSQLGSRGPSYEQYF. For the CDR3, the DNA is TGTGCCAGCAGCCAACTAGGGAGCAGGGGTCCCTCCTACGAGCAGTACTTC.

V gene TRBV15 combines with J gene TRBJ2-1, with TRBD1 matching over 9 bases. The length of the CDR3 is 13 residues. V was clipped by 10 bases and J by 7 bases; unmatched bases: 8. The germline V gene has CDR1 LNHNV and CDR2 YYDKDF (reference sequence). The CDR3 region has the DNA TGTGCCATTAATGGACAGGGGAAAAATGAGCAGTTCTTC. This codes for CAINGQGKNEQFF.

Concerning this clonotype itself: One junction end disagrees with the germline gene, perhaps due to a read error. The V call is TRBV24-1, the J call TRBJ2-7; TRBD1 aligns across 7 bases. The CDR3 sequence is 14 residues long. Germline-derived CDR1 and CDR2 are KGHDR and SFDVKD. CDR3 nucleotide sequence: TGTTCCACCAGTGACCGGGACAGCTCCTACGAGCAGTACTTC. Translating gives CSTSDRDSSYEQYF.

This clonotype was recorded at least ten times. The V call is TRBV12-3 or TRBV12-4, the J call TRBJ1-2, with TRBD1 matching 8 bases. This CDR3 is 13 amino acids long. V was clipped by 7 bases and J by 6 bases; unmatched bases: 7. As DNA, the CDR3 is TGTGCCAGCAACTCAGGGGGCGCGGATGGCTACACCTTC. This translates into CASNSGGADGYTF.

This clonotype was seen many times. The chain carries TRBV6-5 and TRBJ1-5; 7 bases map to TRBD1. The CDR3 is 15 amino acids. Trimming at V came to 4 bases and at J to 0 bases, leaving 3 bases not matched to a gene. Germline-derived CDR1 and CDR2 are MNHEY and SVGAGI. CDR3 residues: CASSWDSYSNQPQHF. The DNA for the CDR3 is TGTGCCAGCAGTTGGGACAGCTATAGCAATCAGCCCCAGCATTTT.

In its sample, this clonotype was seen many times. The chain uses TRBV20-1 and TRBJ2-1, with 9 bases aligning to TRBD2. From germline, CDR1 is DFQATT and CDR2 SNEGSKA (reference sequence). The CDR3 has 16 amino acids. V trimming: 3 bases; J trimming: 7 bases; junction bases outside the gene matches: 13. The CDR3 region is CSARDTERGARNEQFF. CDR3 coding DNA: TGCAGTGCTAGGGATACTGAGCGGGGGGCGAGGAATGAGCAGTTCTTC.

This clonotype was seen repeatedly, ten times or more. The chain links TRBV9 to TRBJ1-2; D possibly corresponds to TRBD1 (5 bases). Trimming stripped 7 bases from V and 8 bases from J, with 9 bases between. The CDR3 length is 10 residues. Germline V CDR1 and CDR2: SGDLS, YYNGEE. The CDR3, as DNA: TGTGCCAGCTACCGGGACGGCTACACCTTC. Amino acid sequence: CASYRDGYTF.

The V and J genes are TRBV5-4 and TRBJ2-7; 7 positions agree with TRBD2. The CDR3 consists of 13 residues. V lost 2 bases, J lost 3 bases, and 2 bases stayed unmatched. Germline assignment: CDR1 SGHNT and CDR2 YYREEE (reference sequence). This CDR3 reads CASSFRGGYEQYF. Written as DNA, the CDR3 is TGTGCCAGCAGCTTCCGCGGGGGCTACGAGCAGTACTTC.

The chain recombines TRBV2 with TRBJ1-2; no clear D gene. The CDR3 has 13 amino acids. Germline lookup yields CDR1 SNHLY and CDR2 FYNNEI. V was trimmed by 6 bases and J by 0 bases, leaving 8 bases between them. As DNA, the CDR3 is TGTGCCAGCAGCGTGACCGCTAACTATGGCTACACCTTC. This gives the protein CASSVTANYGYTF.